Each of the 19 T cell receptor beta chains below was sequenced from the same sample in a study of T cells in Graves' hyperthyroidism and ophthalmopathy. The source material, RNA transcripts, was used to amplify TCR beta CDR3 regions. Using the HTBI primer set, a first-round RT-PCR was run on the TCR CDR3. TCRdb called the multiplex PCR reads again in MiXCR, with one record for every CDR3 protein. Of under 400,000 distinct CDR3 sequences listed, over 10% are singletons. The specimen was blood. These receptors all stem from a young woman with Graves' hyperthyroidism.

This clonotype was detected ten times or more. The chain is built from TRBV7-3 and TRBJ2-1, with 10 bases lining up with TRBD1. V gave up 3 bases and J gave up 8 bases; unmatched junction bases: 7. The CDR3 sequence is 15 residues long. Germline loops: CDR1 SGHTA, CDR2 FQGTGA. This chain's CDR3 is CASSLTTGGVDEQFF. CDR3 coding DNA: TGTGCCAGCAGCTTGACGACAGGGGGCGTGGATGAGCAGTTCTTC.

As concerns this clonotype: A much larger clone is a single base away; this may be a read error. This chain's CDR3 is CASNLSRELFF. CDR3 nucleotide sequence: TGTGCCAGCAACCTCTCCCGGGAGCTGTTTTTT. The V and J genes are TRBV12-3 or TRBV12-4 and TRBJ2-2, with D uncertain. This CDR3 is built from 11 residues. V lost 7 bases and J 9 bases, leaving 9 bases between the germline ends.

There are many counts of this clonotype. This chain uses TRBV6-2 or TRBV6-3 with TRBJ1-5; no clear D gene. This CDR3 comprises 16 residues. CDR1 and CDR2 (germline): MNHEY, SVGEGT. The V end was cut by 0 bases, the J end by 0 bases, with 9 bases between. The CDR3 spells CASSYSAGDSNQPQHF. The CDR3 DNA is TGTGCCAGCAGTTACTCTGCGGGAGATAGCAATCAGCCCCAGCATTTT.

This clonotype was seen just once. At one of its ends the junction is not consistent with the germline gene, which may arise from a read error. This chain connects TRBV9 to TRBJ2-5; D is unresolved. The CDR3 is 11 amino acids. Germline V gene data show CDR1 as SGDLS and CDR2 as YYNGEE. The CDR3 region is CASSDQEAQYF. For the CDR3, the DNA is TGTGCCAGCAGCGATCAAGAGGCCCAGTACTTC.

This clonotype was seen repeatedly, ten times or more. The chain carries TRBV28 and TRBJ2-1; D unclear. Deletions cut 3 bases from V and 12 bases from J, with 15 bases between. CDR1 is MDHEN and CDR2 is SYDVKM in the germline V gene. The CDR3 runs 13 residues. Written as DNA, the CDR3 is TGTGCCAGCAGTTTCTCACTTAGGCGTGGGCAGTTCTTC. This encodes CASSFSLRRGQFF.

This clonotype was counted a single time. The chain couples TRBV20-1 to TRBJ1-5; D call uncertain. The ends were cut back, 2 bases at V and 0 bases at J, with 8 bases in the middle. CDR1 and CDR2 from the germline V gene are DFQATT and SNEGSKA (reference sequence). The CDR3 runs to 14 residues. CDR3 residues: CSARHGYSNQPQHF. The DNA of the CDR3 is TGCAGTGCTAGACATGGCTATAGCAATCAGCCCCAGCATTTT.

There are many counts of this clonotype. The chain is built from TRBV28 and TRBJ2-3, with 7 bases fitting TRBD2. This CDR3 is 14 amino acids long. The J segment lost 3 bases and the V segment lost 8 bases, leaving 8 bases of the junction unmatched. Germline-derived CDR1 and CDR2 are MDHEN and SYDVKM. The CDR3 DNA reads TGTGCCAGCCGTCGACTAGCTCTTACAGATACGCAGTATTTT. Protein sequence: CASRRLALTDTQYF.

This clonotype was recorded a few times. The rearrangement links TRBV25-1 to TRBJ2-7; the match to TRBD1 covers 9 bases. Germline V gives CDR1 MGHDK, CDR2 SYGVNS. V shed 7 bases and J 5 bases; nucleotides not matched to a gene: 6. The CDR3 covers 13 residues. The CDR3 reads CASTRDRADEQYF. Here the CDR3 DNA reads TGTGCCAGCACCCGGGACAGGGCTGACGAGCAGTACTTC.

This clonotype was observed many times. The chain carries TRBV2 and TRBJ1-1, with no clear D. The length of the CDR3 is 16 residues. V gave up 1 base and J gave up 1 base, with 13 bases separating them. CDR1 is SNHLY and CDR2 is FYNNEI in the germline V gene. The CDR3, as DNA: TGTGCCAGCAGTGAAGGACTGCAAGTGCCGAACACTGAAGCTTTCTTT. The encoded protein is CASSEGLQVPNTEAFF.

There are many counts of this clonotype. The V gene is TRBV29-1, the J gene TRBJ1-2, with D possibly matching TRBD1 (6 bases). This CDR3 spans 13 amino acids. Per germline, CDR1 SQVTM and CDR2 ANQGSEA. Trimming left V 5 bases short and J 3 bases short, with 13 bases between. In nucleotides, the CDR3 is TGCAGCGTTCGTAGGGGGAGAGACTATGGCTACACCTTC. Protein: CSVRRGRDYGYTF.

This clonotype was counted many times. The chain has TRBV12-3 or TRBV12-4 and TRBJ1-4; no firm D call. V lost 3 bases and J lost 3, with 17 bases in between. The CDR3 extends over 17 amino acids. The CDR3 DNA sequence: TGTGCCAGCAGTTTGGGCCGGGTGGAGCTTGCTAATGAAAAACTGTTTTTT. Its protein is CASSLGRVELANEKLFF.

This clonotype was found many times. V gene TRBV7-2 combines with J gene TRBJ1-2; 9 bases agree with TRBD1. Trimming at V came to 8 bases and at J to 5 bases, leaving 12 bases not matched to a gene. This CDR3 spans 15 amino acids. Germline-derived CDR1 and CDR2 are SGHTA and FQGNSA. CDR3 coding DNA: TGTGCCAGCGAGGGACAGGGAGACCCACTTTATGGCTACACCTTC. This codes for CASEGQGDPLYGYTF. The full variable domain, its missing parts supplied by reference TRBV7-2 and TRBJ1-2, is GAGVSQSPSNKVTEKGKDVELRCDPISGHTALYWYRQSLGQGLEFLIYFQGNSAPDKSGLPSDRFSAERTGGSVSTLTIQRTQQEDSAVYLCASEGQGDPLYGYTFGSGTRLTVV.

In this sample, this clonotype turned up many times. The chain is built from TRBV18 and TRBJ2-7; D remains ambiguous. V was shortened by 5 bases and J by 3 bases, with 11 bases between the two germline ends. There are 13 residues in the CDR3. The germline gives CDR1 KGHSH, CDR2 LQKENI. CDR3 nucleotides: TGTGCCAGCTCATCAACAGAAATCTACGAGCAGTACTTC. Amino acid sequence: CASSSTEIYEQYF.

This clonotype appeared many times. The chain recombines TRBV30 with TRBJ1-2; D possibly corresponds to TRBD1 (5 bases). Trimming stripped 2 bases from V and 0 bases from J, with 7 bases between. Germline V gives CDR1 GTSNPN, CDR2 SVGIG (reference sequence). This CDR3 has 13 amino acids. CDR3: CAWSKGPNYGYTF. DNA of the CDR3: TGTGCCTGGAGTAAGGGACCTAACTATGGCTACACCTTC.

This clonotype came up many times. The rearrangement uses TRBV7-6 and TRBJ1-2, with D possibly being TRBD1 (6 bases). Per the germline V gene, CDR1 is SGHVS and CDR2 is FNYEAQ. This CDR3 comprises 15 residues. V was shortened by 5 bases and J by 7 bases, with 20 bases between the two germline ends. This CDR3 is CASSPLQGPLLGYTF. CDR3 nucleotides: TGTGCCAGCAGCCCGTTACAGGGACCCCTCCTTGGCTACACCTTC.

The chain combines TRBV7-9 with TRBJ2-7; 15 positions agree with TRBD2. J lost 3 bases, V lost 3 bases, and 3 bases had no gene match. Germline loops: CDR1 SEHNR, CDR2 FQNEAQ (reference sequence). The CDR3 length is 16 residues. CDR3 region: CASSFGLAGGFYEQYF. CDR3 DNA: TGTGCCAGCAGCTTTGGACTAGCGGGGGGGTTCTACGAGCAGTACTTC.

Ten or more counts support this clonotype. The chain has TRBV6-1 and TRBJ1-1; no clear D gene. The CDR3 covers 14 residues. Germline V lookup: CDR1 MNHNS, CDR2 SASEGT. V was trimmed by 6 bases and J by 3 bases, leaving 14 bases between them. CDR3 in amino acids: CASSPTAFYTEAFF. The CDR3 coding sequence is TGTGCCAGCAGCCCGACTGCGTTCTACACTGAAGCTTTCTTT.

This clonotype was seen repeatedly, ten times or more. CDR3 coding DNA: TGCAGTGCTAAACTACTAGCGGGAGGACCTAATGAGCAGTTCTTC. Its protein product is CSAKLLAGGPNEQFF. The V call is TRBV20-1, the J call TRBJ2-1; TRBD2 aligns across 12 bases. J was trimmed by 7 bases and V by 4 bases; bases with no gene match: 8. The CDR3 loop spans 15 amino acids. Germline V gene data show CDR1 as DFQATT and CDR2 as SNEGSKA (reference sequence).

This clonotype was detected ten times or more. V usage is TRBV30 and J usage is TRBJ2-2; D is uncertain. V lost 3 bases and J 0 bases, leaving 11 bases between the germline ends. Germline V gives CDR1 GTSNPN, CDR2 SVGIG (reference sequence). CDR3 length: 15 residues. The CDR3, as DNA: TGTGCCTGGAGGACCGGCGGAGCGAACACCGGGGAGCTGTTTTTT. This sequence encodes CAWRTGGANTGELFF.